These 20 T cell receptor beta chains came from one sample sequenced in a study of T cells in Graves' hyperthyroidism and ophthalmopathy. TCR beta CDR3 regions were amplified from RNA. HTBI primers were used for first-round RT-PCR of the TCR CDR3. TCRdb re-called the multiplex PCR reads with MiXCR, one entry per CDR3 protein. The sample lists some 50,000 distinct CDR3 sequences, less than 60% seen once, with approximately 9.1% in the top ten. Specimen: blood. All receptors come from a woman in her forties or fifties with Graves' ophthalmopathy.

For this clonotype: The junction shows a germline mismatch at one end, possibly a read error. This chain joins TRBV7-2 and TRBJ1-2; D is possibly TRBD1 (5 bases). The CDR3 consists of 10 residues. Germline lookup yields CDR1 SGHTA and CDR2 FQGNSA. Written as DNA, the CDR3 is TGTGCCAGCAGCCCGAGGGACTACCCCTTC. Amino acid sequence: CASSPRDYPF.

Concerning this clonotype itself: Just one base apart from a much larger clone, this may be a read error. The chain combines TRBV12-3 or TRBV12-4 with TRBJ2-1, with D possibly matching TRBD2 (5 bases). This CDR3 comprises 17 residues. V gave up 1 base and J gave up 8 bases, with 21 bases separating them. CDR3 bases: TGTGCCAGCAGTTTAGGCCTTAGAGTGGTGGGAGAAGATGAGCAGTTCTTC. Its translation: CASSLGLRVVGEDEQFF.

The chain links TRBV19 to TRBJ2-7, with D maybe TRBD2 (6 bases). Germline V CDR1 and CDR2: LNHDA, SQIVND (reference sequence). V was trimmed by 4 bases and J by 9 bases, leaving 19 bases between them. The CDR3 covers 14 residues. CDR3 in amino acids: CASSTAGLSHGQYF. The CDR3 bases are TGTGCCAGTAGTACGGCGGGGCTCTCCCACGGGCAGTACTTC.

V and J are TRBV7-8 and TRBJ1-6; TRBD1 aligns across 10 bases. The CDR3 length is 15 residues. Germline V gene data show CDR1 as SGHVS and CDR2 as FQNEAQ. Germline trimming cut 6 bases from V and 11 bases from J; bases unmatched to any gene: 10. The CDR3 is CASRITGTGDAPLHF. The CDR3 nucleotides are TGTGCCAGCAGGATCACCGGGACAGGGGACGCACCCCTCCACTTT.

V and J are TRBV4-2 and TRBJ2-2; D call uncertain. Per germline, CDR1 LGHNA and CDR2 YNFKEQ. Trimming cost V 1 base and J 7 bases, with 4 bases left between them. The CDR3 runs 12 residues. The CDR3 spells CASSQASGELFF. DNA for the CDR3: TGTGCCAGCAGCCAAGCTAGCGGGGAGCTGTTTTTT.

This clonotype was found a few times. The chain links TRBV6-9 to TRBJ1-2, with D possibly being TRBD1 (6 bases). V lost 7 bases and J lost 3, with 21 bases in between. There are 16 residues in the CDR3. Germline values: CDR1 MNHGY, CDR2 SVAAGI. The CDR3 spells CASTPGPQGSDYGYTF. The CDR3 region has the DNA TGTGCCAGCACCCCGGGCCCTCAGGGGTCGGACTATGGCTACACCTTC.

The V and J genes are TRBV7-9 and TRBJ1-5, with 10 positions matching TRBD1. This CDR3 has 17 residues. Trimming took 2 bases from V and 2 from J; bases not matched to a gene: 6. CDR1 SEHNR and CDR2 FQNEAQ come from the germline V gene (reference sequence). CDR3 sequence: CASSLMGTGAGNQPQHF. The DNA for the CDR3 is TGTGCCAGCAGCTTAATGGGGACAGGGGCTGGCAATCAGCCCCAGCATTTT.

This clonotype was detected many times. The V call is TRBV12-3 or TRBV12-4, the J call TRBJ2-5, with a possible D match to TRBD2 (5 bases). The CDR3 is 15 residues long. Trimming took off 0 bases at V and 5 bases at J, with 13 bases between the two ends. The CDR3 reads CASSLADWVAETQYF. CDR3 coding DNA: TGTGCCAGCAGTTTAGCGGACTGGGTGGCGGAGACCCAGTACTTC.

This clonotype was detected many times. The V and J genes are TRBV7-3 and TRBJ2-3; the match to TRBD2 covers 14 bases. V shed 4 bases, J shed 2 bases, and the junction held 14 bases outside the gene matches. This CDR3 has 20 amino acids. CDR1 is SGHTA, CDR2 FQGTGA, per germline. The CDR3 DNA is TGTGCCAGCAGCTCCCGTGGACTAGCGGGGGGAGAATCTTACACAGATACGCAGTATTTT. Translated: CASSSRGLAGGESYTDTQYF.

This clonotype was recorded many times. The rearrangement joins TRBV28 to TRBJ2-7; the D gene is possibly TRBD1 (6 bases). The V gene lost 2 bases and the J gene lost 3 bases, with 8 bases spanning the gap. The germline V gene encodes CDR1 MDHEN and CDR2 SYDVKM. The CDR3 spans 13 residues. CDR3 region: CASSLGRGYEQYF. DNA of the CDR3: TGTGCCAGCAGTTTAGGCAGGGGCTACGAGCAGTACTTC.

This chain links TRBV5-4 with TRBJ1-6, with no clear D. Germline loops: CDR1 SGHNT, CDR2 YYREEE (reference sequence). The CDR3 has 14 residues. The V gene lost 2 bases and the J gene lost 12 bases, with 15 bases spanning the gap. The CDR3 nucleotides are TGTGCCAGCAGCTTAGGGTCTAGCGGGGAACCCCTCCACTTT. It specifies CASSLGSSGEPLHF.

This clonotype has a count of ten or more. V gene TRBV11-1 combines with J gene TRBJ2-2, with D possibly called TRBD1 or TRBD2 (5 bases each). CDR1 is SGHAT, CDR2 FQDESV, per germline (reference sequence). The CDR3 is made up of 14 amino acids. V was shortened by 5 bases and J by 4 bases, with 11 bases between the two germline ends. The CDR3 sequence: CASSHVGPTGELFF. The CDR3 bases are TGTGCCAGCAGCCACGTGGGACCCACCGGGGAGCTGTTTTTT.

V gene TRBV9 combines with J gene TRBJ2-7, with 15 bases aligning to TRBD2. There are 16 residues in the CDR3. Germline CDR1 SGDLS, CDR2 YYNGEE. Losses at the gene ends were 0 bases for V and 4 bases for J; bases not matched to a gene: 2. DNA of the CDR3: TGTGCCAGCAGCGTAGTCGGACTAGCGGGAGGGTACGAGCAGTACTTC. Its protein is CASSVVGLAGGYEQYF.

The chain links TRBV10-3 to TRBJ1-5; 10 bases agree with TRBD1. The germline CDR1 and CDR2 sequences are ENHRY and SYGVKD. V was pared by 6 bases and J by 6 bases, with 5 bases of the junction left unmatched. The CDR3 has 14 amino acids. The CDR3 spells CAIRGQGLGQPQHF. For the CDR3, the DNA is TGTGCCATCAGGGGACAGGGGTTGGGTCAGCCCCAGCATTTT.

This clonotype was seen repeatedly, ten times or more. The V call is TRBV5-8, the J call TRBJ1-6; D gene unclear. The germline V gene has CDR1 SGHTS and CDR2 YDEGEE. V shed 3 bases and J shed 5 bases, with 3 bases lying between them. This CDR3 spans 12 amino acids. The CDR3 sequence: CASSSHNSPLHF. CDR3 nucleotide sequence: TGTGCCAGCAGCTCACATAATTCACCCCTCCACTTT. The full variable domain, with the rest looked up from reference TRBV5-8 and TRBJ1-6, is EAGVTQSPTHLIKTRGQQATLRCSPISGHTSVYWYQQALGLGLQFLLWYDEGEERNRGNFPPRFSGRQFPNYSSELNVNALELEDSALYLCASSSHNSPLHFGNGTRLTVT.

This chain's CDR3 is CASSDSPAGELFF. As DNA, the CDR3 is TGTGCCAGCAGCGACTCACCTGCCGGGGAGCTGTTTTTT. The chain uses TRBV9 and TRBJ2-2, with D unresolved. The CDR3 has 13 residues. Trimming pared 3 bases from V and 6 bases from J, leaving 9 bases between. Per germline, CDR1 SGDLS and CDR2 YYNGEE.

Notes on this clonotype: The conserved phenylalanine or tryptophan normally closing the CDR3 is absent here, so this likely arose from a read error. This chain links TRBV20-1 with TRBJ2-7; no firm D call. Trimming stripped 3 bases from V and 2 bases from J, with 14 bases between. The CDR3 runs to 14 residues. CDR1 is DFQATT and CDR2 is SNEGSKA in the germline V gene (reference sequence). For the CDR3, the DNA is TGCAGTGCTAGTCGCACCGGAACGACCTACGAGCAGTACTCC. Translation: CSASRTGTTYEQYS.

Worth noting for this clonotype: Lacking the conserved final phenylalanine or tryptophan, this CDR3 likely reflects a read error. The DNA is left out, because the CDR3 cannot be placed on it with certainty; the CDR3 is given as TCRdb lists it. This rearrangement joins TRBV20-1 to TRBJ1-1; the table names TRBD1, a call not compared with the DNA. Termini included, the CDR3 measures 14 amino acids. Germline V gene data show CDR1 as DFQATT and CDR2 as SNEGSKA (reference sequence). The CDR3 protein is CSARSRLRGDEAFS.

This clonotype appeared many times. The CDR3 nucleotides are TGTGCCAGCAGTGAAGCGCGCGGGATCGAGAGCAATCAGCCCCAGCATTTT. It yields the protein CASSEARGIESNQPQHF. V is TRBV2 and J is TRBJ1-5; D is ambiguous. V was clipped by 0 bases and J by 1 base, with 13 bases between them. Per the germline V gene, CDR1 is SNHLY and CDR2 is FYNNEI. CDR3 length equals 17 residues.

This clonotype was seen ten or more times. The V gene is TRBV7-2, the J gene TRBJ2-7, with D maybe TRBD2 (5 bases). Deletions cut 3 bases from V and 5 bases from J, with 14 bases between. The CDR3 totals 14 residues. The V gene's germline CDR1 is SGHTA and CDR2 FQGNSA. CDR3 coding DNA: TGTGCCAGCAGCTTCGGGATTGCAGCCGACGAGCAGTACTTC. This sequence encodes CASSFGIAADEQYF. The whole variable domain, remainder taken from reference TRBV7-2 and TRBJ2-7, is GAGVSQSPSNKVTEKGKDVELRCDPISGHTALYWYRQSLGQGLEFLIYFQGNSAPDKSGLPSDRFSAERTGGSVSTLTIQRTQQEDSAVYLCASSFGIAADEQYFGPGTRLTVT.